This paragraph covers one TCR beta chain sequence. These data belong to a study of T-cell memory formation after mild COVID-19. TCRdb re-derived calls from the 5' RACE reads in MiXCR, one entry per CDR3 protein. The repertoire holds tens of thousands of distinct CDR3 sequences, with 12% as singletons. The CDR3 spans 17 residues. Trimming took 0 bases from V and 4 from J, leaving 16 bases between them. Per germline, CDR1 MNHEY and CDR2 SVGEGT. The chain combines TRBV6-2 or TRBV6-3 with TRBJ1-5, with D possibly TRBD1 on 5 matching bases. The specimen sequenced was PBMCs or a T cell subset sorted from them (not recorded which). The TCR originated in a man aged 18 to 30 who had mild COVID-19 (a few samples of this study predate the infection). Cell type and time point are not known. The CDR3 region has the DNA TGTGCCAGCAGTTACTCCCCCGGGACGGGTACTAATCAGCCCCAGCATTTT. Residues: CASSYSPGTGTNQPQHF.